The 5 T cell receptor beta chains below all came from one sample that was sequenced in a study of T cell responses to AZD1222 COVID-19 vaccine. Measured with immunoSEQ multiplex PCR; TCRdb has only the in-frame clones, and not every one. The sample lists over 120,000 clones; roughly 91% were seen once. Source: peripheral blood, taken on day 0 of AZD1222 vaccination. These receptors were taken from an adult in good health.

CDR3 sequence reads: CASSLRPSGSPLHF. CDR3 coding DNA: TGTGCCAGCAGCTTACGACCGAGCGGGTCACCCCTCCACTTT. The chain employs TRBV7-3 and TRBJ1-6; no clear D gene. The CDR3 extends over 14 amino acids. The germline gives CDR1 SGHTA, CDR2 FQGTGA. V lost 2 bases to trimming and J lost 10 bases, with 12 bases between them.

This chain joins TRBV19 and TRBJ1-1; no firm D call. Germline V gene sequence: CDR1 LNHDA, CDR2 SQIVND (reference sequence). V dropped 7 bases and J dropped 6 bases, with 15 bases sitting between them. The CDR3 loop spans 13 amino acids. DNA for the CDR3: TGTGCCAGTACCATGGAGAGGGTTGCTGAAGCTTTCTTT. Amino acids: CASTMERVAEAFF.

The CDR3 loop reads CASSLDLSGQPQHF. In nucleotides, the CDR3 is TGCGCCAGCAGCTTGGACCTATCGGGTCAGCCCCAGCATTTT. This chain connects TRBV5-1 to TRBJ1-5; D not certain. Germline CDR1 and CDR2: SGHRS and YFSETQ. The CDR3 spans 14 residues. V lost 0 bases, J lost 6 bases, and 10 bases lay in between.

J is TRBJ2-7 and V is TRBV6-2 or TRBV6-3, with D uncertain. Germline-derived CDR1 and CDR2 are MNHEY and SVGEGT. V lost 1 base and J lost 5, with 6 bases in between. The length of the CDR3 is 12 residues. The CDR3 protein is CASSYWSHEQYF. Here the CDR3 DNA reads TGTGCCAGCAGTTACTGGTCCCACGAGCAGTACTTC.

The chain carries TRBV5-1 and TRBJ2-3; 10 positions agree with TRBD1. The CDR3 consists of 16 residues. Trimming cost V 2 bases and J 2 bases; bases outside gene matches: 5. Germline assignment: CDR1 SGHRS and CDR2 YFSETQ. CDR3 in amino acids: CASSLQGTGATDTQYF. In nucleotides, the CDR3 is TGCGCCAGCAGCTTACAAGGGACAGGGGCCACAGATACGCAGTATTTT.